This T cell receptor (beta chain) was sequenced in a study of blood T cell repertoires in COVID-19. Germline V gene lookup returns CDR1 MDHEN and CDR2 SYDVKM. Unmatched junction bases numbered 6, after V lost 5 bases and J lost 0 bases. CDR3 length: 18 residues. Libraries were prepared by immunoSEQ multiplex PCR; TCRdb keeps only in-frame clonotypes and omits some of them. The data hold about 26,000 clones, with 80% to 95% observed a single time. The genes are TRBV28 and TRBJ2-2; 13 bases line up with TRBD2. The sample comprised peripheral blood. The TCR comes from a human donor in a cohort sampled during active COVID-19. The CDR3 here is CASSPQGLAGTNTGELFF. CDR3 bases: TGTGCCAGCAGTCCGCAGGGACTAGCGGGGACGAACACCGGGGAGCTGTTTTTT.